This T cell receptor (beta chain) was identified during a study of blood T cell repertoires in COVID-19. Background on the study: The United States, Italy and Spain were the sources of the acute and convalescent COVID-19 samples. T cells, B-cell-depleted T cells, or PBMCs supplied cDNA or gDNA.

Germline values: CDR1 SGHRS, CDR2 YFSETQ. The CDR3 is 15 residues long. Trimming at V came to 4 bases and at J to 4 bases, leaving 8 bases not matched to a gene. Source study methods: Cell counts per sample came from amplifying reference gene primers. The protocol was immunoSEQ multiplex PCR, while the TCRdb copy is restricted to in-frame clones and leaves out a portion. V and J calls and clone size are those listed in that table; D and trimming were worked out from the DNA. In the table there are over 150,000 clones, around 84% of which are singletons. The sample comprised peripheral blood. This TCR came from a man aged 80 or over with acute or convalescent COVID-19. The V and J genes are TRBV5-1 and TRBJ2-3, with 8 bases identical to TRBD1. The CDR3: CASSAGTGVPDTQYF. CDR3 DNA sequence: TGCGCCAGCAGCGCCGGGACAGGAGTCCCAGATACGCAGTATTTT.